Following are 12 T cell receptor beta chains from one sample sequenced in a study of identical twins. One entry per CDR3 protein results from TCRdb running MiXCR on the 5' RACE reads. The sample has about 240,000 distinct CDR3 sequences, 8% to 11% seen once. Sequencing was performed on memory T cells sorted from blood. The origin of the receptors is a man in his fifties in good health.

The chain is built from TRBV12-3 or TRBV12-4 and TRBJ2-7; D gene ambiguous. This CDR3 has 11 residues. Trimming left V 2 bases short and J 6 bases short, with 5 bases between. For the CDR3, the DNA is TGTGCCAGCAGTTTATCGGTCGAGCAGTACTTC. It encodes CASSLSVEQYF.

This clonotype was observed many times. V usage is TRBV12-3 or TRBV12-4 and J usage is TRBJ2-1; D uncertain. V lost 3 bases to trimming and J lost 4 bases, with 7 bases between them. The CDR3 has 13 residues. The CDR3 protein is CASSFGIYNEQFF. The CDR3 bases are TGTGCCAGCAGTTTCGGAATTTACAATGAGCAGTTCTTC.

The table lists this clonotype with a few counts. The CDR3 here is CATLDLNRRYEQYF. CDR3 nucleotide sequence: TGTGCCACCCTCGACCTGAACAGGAGATACGAGCAGTACTTC. This rearrangement joins TRBV6-1 to TRBJ2-7; maybe TRBD1 (5 bases). This CDR3 comprises 14 residues. Between the trimmed V and J ends, which lost 10 bases and 4 bases, there was a span of 20 bases. Germline CDR1 and CDR2: MNHNS and SASEGT.

The J gene is TRBJ2-1, the V gene TRBV7-6, with 7 bases identical to TRBD2. The CDR3 consists of 15 residues. CDR1 is SGHVS and CDR2 is FNYEAQ in the germline V gene. Trimming removed 5 bases from V and 3 bases from J; junction bases left unmatched: 7. In DNA form, the CDR3 reads TGTGCCAGCAGCCTATCCGGGACTAACTACAATGAGCAGTTCTTC. This encodes CASSLSGTNYNEQFF.

This clonotype was counted at least ten times. The chain recombines TRBV5-1 with TRBJ1-3; D is unclear. The length of the CDR3 is 15 residues. V was trimmed by 0 bases and J by 2 bases, leaving 9 bases between them. CDR1 SGHRS and CDR2 YFSETQ come from the germline V gene. CDR3 sequence: CASSLGAHTGNTIYF. In nucleotides, the CDR3 is TGCGCCAGCAGCTTGGGCGCCCATACTGGAAACACCATATATTTT.

This clonotype was seen only a few times. The V and J genes are TRBV19 and TRBJ2-1; 9 bases line up with TRBD1. J lost 3 bases, V lost 5 bases, and 5 bases had no gene match. Germline CDR1 is LNHDA and CDR2 is SQIVND (reference sequence). The CDR3 runs to 15 residues. This CDR3 reads CASSLTGQGYNEQFF. The CDR3 DNA reads TGTGCCAGTAGTCTAACGGGACAGGGCTACAATGAGCAGTTCTTC.

This clonotype came up many times. This chain uses TRBV20-1 with TRBJ1-1, with TRBD1 identical over 9 bases. Germline V gene sequence: CDR1 DFQATT, CDR2 SNEGSKA (reference sequence). J was trimmed by 4 bases and V by 0 bases; bases with no gene match: 9. There are 16 residues in the CDR3. The CDR3 region is CSARDLFGQGTTEAFF. CDR3 DNA: TGCAGTGCTAGAGATCTTTTTGGACAGGGGACCACTGAAGCTTTCTTT.

The chain links TRBV11-2 to TRBJ1-2, with D perhaps matching TRBD1 (5 bases). This CDR3 has 13 residues. Trimming shortened V by 0 bases and J by 7 bases, and 9 bases separated the two germline ends. From germline, CDR1 is SGHAT and CDR2 FQNNGV. The CDR3 protein is CASSLEWGFGYTF. The CDR3 coding sequence is TGTGCCAGCAGCTTAGAGTGGGGGTTTGGCTACACCTTC.

This clonotype came up many times. The gene calls are TRBV6-5 and TRBJ2-7; D gene unclear. Trimming left V 0 bases short and J 3 bases short, with 9 bases between. There are 14 residues in the CDR3. Germline CDR1 is MNHEY and CDR2 is SVGAGI. The CDR3, as DNA: TGTGCCAGCAGTTACTCAATAAACAGCTACGAGCAGTACTTC. Its protein is CASSYSINSYEQYF.

The genes are TRBV27 and TRBJ2-7; D perhaps matches TRBD2 (6 bases). The V gene's germline CDR1 is MNHEY and CDR2 SMNVEV (reference sequence). The CDR3 has 13 residues. V shed 6 bases and J shed 6 bases, with 15 bases lying between them. The CDR3 loop reads CASSPGLLVEQYF. CDR3 sequence (DNA): TGTGCCAGCAGCCCGGGACTCTTGGTCGAGCAGTACTTC.

This clonotype came up a few times. The chain is built from TRBV3-1 and TRBJ2-1; 8 positions agree with TRBD2. Trimming cost V 0 bases and J 0 bases; bases outside gene matches: 1. The CDR3 spans 16 residues. The germline gives CDR1 LGHDT, CDR2 YNNKEL (reference sequence). CDR3 loop: CASSQEGLGSYNEQFF. DNA of the CDR3: TGTGCCAGCAGCCAAGAGGGACTAGGCTCCTACAATGAGCAGTTCTTC.

This clonotype was seen ten or more times. This sequence joins TRBV9 and TRBJ2-1; 8 positions agree with TRBD2. V trimming: 2 bases; J trimming: 8 bases; junction bases outside the gene matches: 6. There are 14 residues in the CDR3. Germline CDR1 reads SGDLS; CDR2 reads YYNGEE. The CDR3 nucleotides are TGTGCCAGCAGCGTCGGCGGGAGGACTGATGAGCAGTTCTTC. Its protein is CASSVGGRTDEQFF.